This passage covers 21 T cell receptor beta chains from one sample sequenced in a study of graft-versus-host responses after intestinal transplantation. These receptors have no known antigen. TCRdb keeps only in-frame clones here, not all; method: immunoSEQ multiplex PCR. The table includes 45,000 to 50,000 clones, about 90% detected once. This specimen consisted of unstimulated CD4+ T cells sorted from spleen or lymph node cells, obtained before transplant. Receptors originate from a human donor who was the organ donor for an intestinal transplant.

V usage is TRBV5-1 and J usage is TRBJ2-7; D unclear. Germline lookup yields CDR1 SGHRS and CDR2 YFSETQ. The length of the CDR3 is 13 residues. The V end lost 2 bases, the J end lost 2 bases, and 8 bases lay between the germline ends. In DNA form, the CDR3 reads TGCGCCAGCAGCTTTGACTTTACCTACGAGCAGTACTTC. This codes for CASSFDFTYEQYF.

The J gene is TRBJ2-7, the V gene TRBV6-6; 9 positions match TRBD1. The CDR3 length is 12 residues. V was clipped by 5 bases and J by 6 bases; unmatched bases: 2. CDR1 is MNHNY, CDR2 SVGAGI, per germline (reference sequence). The CDR3 is CASSRTGVEQYF. In DNA, the CDR3 is TGTGCCAGCAGTCGGACAGGGGTCGAGCAGTACTTC.

J is TRBJ2-1 and V is TRBV10-3, with D maybe TRBD1 (6 bases). This CDR3 has 16 residues. V lost 3 bases and J 3 bases, leaving 15 bases between the germline ends. CDR1 is ENHRY and CDR2 is SYGVKD in the germline V gene. CDR3 bases: TGTGCCATCAGTGATGGAAAGGACAGAAACTACAATGAGCAGTTCTTC. Residues: CAISDGKDRNYNEQFF.

V usage is TRBV18 and J usage is TRBJ2-7, with D perhaps assigned TRBD1 or TRBD2 (6 bases each). Germline V CDR1 and CDR2: KGHSH, LQKENI. The CDR3 is 14 residues long. V was pared by 3 bases and J by 0 bases, with 9 bases between. CDR3 amino acids: CASSPRDNSYEQYF. As DNA, the CDR3 is TGTGCCAGCTCACCGCGGGACAACTCCTACGAGCAGTACTTC.

The chain joins TRBV27 to TRBJ2-1; 10 bases map to TRBD2. CDR1 MNHEY and CDR2 SMNVEV come from the germline V gene (reference sequence). V shed 6 bases and J 4 bases; nucleotides not matched to a gene: 9. The CDR3 sequence is 16 residues long. The CDR3 region has the DNA TGTGCCAGCAGAATTTTAGCGGGAGGCCCTTACAATGAGCAGTTCTTC. Its translation: CASRILAGGPYNEQFF.

This sequence joins TRBV6-5 and TRBJ2-2, with D possibly being TRBD2 (5 bases). The CDR3 covers 16 residues. V was pared by 4 bases and J by 5 bases, with 17 bases between. Germline lookup yields CDR1 MNHEY and CDR2 SVGAGI. CDR3 sequence (DNA): TGTGCCAGCAGTTTCCGACATACTAGGTGGACCGGGGAGCTGTTTTTT. Translated: CASSFRHTRWTGELFF.

This chain links TRBV9 with TRBJ2-3; 8 bases line up with TRBD2. Losses at the gene ends were 4 bases for V and 6 bases for J; bases not matched to a gene: 4. CDR3 length: 13 amino acids. Germline V lookup: CDR1 SGDLS, CDR2 YYNGEE. The CDR3 nucleotides are TGTGCCAGCAGCCCAAGACTAGCGGATACGCAGTATTTT. Translation: CASSPRLADTQYF. Full variable domain (missing parts from reference TRBV9 and TRBJ2-3): DSGVTQTPKHLITATGQRVTLRCSPRSGDLSVYWYQQSLDQGLQFLIQYYNGEERAKGNILERFSAQQFPDLHSELNLSSLELGDSALYFCASSPRLADTQYFGPGTRLTVL.

This chain links TRBV15 with TRBJ2-5; D not resolved. The CDR3 covers 13 residues. Trimming took off 5 bases at V and 2 bases at J, with 9 bases between the two ends. The germline CDR1 and CDR2 sequences are LNHNV and YYDKDF (reference sequence). The CDR3 nucleotides are TGTGCCACCAGCTCACAGACACAAGAGACCCAGTACTTC. Protein product: CATSSQTQETQYF.

This clone has just one count. The V gene is TRBV4-1, the J gene TRBJ2-3, with D possibly TRBD1 on 7 matching bases. Trimming removed 4 bases from V and 5 bases from J, with 22 bases in between. In germline, CDR1 is MGHRA, CDR2 YSYEKL. CDR3 length equals 17 residues. Written as DNA, the CDR3 is TGCGCCAGCAGCCGATCCCCTCGGCAGGGGGGAATAGATACGCAGTATTTT. Its translation: CASSRSPRQGGIDTQYF.

This chain uses TRBV5-4 with TRBJ2-1; 13 bases map to TRBD2. The CDR3 sequence is 15 residues long. Trimming removed 3 bases from V and 9 bases from J; junction bases left unmatched: 6. The germline V gene encodes CDR1 SGHNT and CDR2 YYREEE (reference sequence). The CDR3: CASSYRTSGSSEQFF. CDR3 in DNA: TGTGCCAGCAGCTACCGGACTAGCGGGAGTAGTGAGCAGTTCTTC.

The CDR3 nucleotides are TGTGCCAGCACCTCTTCTAGCGCCCCGCAGCTCAATGAGCAGTTCTTC. This sequence encodes CASTSSSAPQLNEQFF. The chain carries TRBV9 and TRBJ2-1, with TRBD2 as a possible D gene (6 bases). Germline V lookup: CDR1 SGDLS, CDR2 YYNGEE. CDR3 size: 16 residues. The V end lost 6 bases, the J end lost 6 bases, and 22 bases lay between the germline ends.

The chain uses TRBV5-1 and TRBJ2-7; D unclear. This CDR3 region has 11 residues. Trimming left V 2 bases short and J 4 bases short, with 4 bases between. Germline CDR1 SGHRS, CDR2 YFSETQ. The CDR3 coding sequence is TGCGCCAGCAGCTTCGGTTACGAGCAGTACTTC. Its translation: CASSFGYEQYF.

The V gene is TRBV28, the J gene TRBJ2-1; D call uncertain. This CDR3 contains 15 residues. Germline V gene lookup returns CDR1 MDHEN and CDR2 SYDVKM. Trimming left V 7 bases short and J 5 bases short, with 18 bases between. The CDR3 DNA reads TGTGCCAGCACCCCCCTTGGACCCAACCACAATGAGCAGTTCTTC. Residues: CASTPLGPNHNEQFF.

This chain joins TRBV10-3 and TRBJ2-7; 8 bases are a match to TRBD2. The V segment lost 4 bases and the J segment 2 bases; nucleotides outside the gene matches: 1. The CDR3 contains 13 residues. Germline V lookup: CDR1 ENHRY, CDR2 SYGVKD. The CDR3 DNA reads as TGTGCCATCAGTGCACTAGCGGCCTACGAGCAGTACTTC. It specifies CAISALAAYEQYF.

V and J are TRBV12-2 and TRBJ2-3; TRBD2, as called in the table, went unchecked against the DNA. TRBV12-2 constitutes a pseudogene. The CDR3 runs 17 residues. CDR3 protein: CASRTPGLADRTDTQYF. For the CDR3, the DNA is TGTGCAAGTCGTACACCGGGACTAGCGGACCGCACAGATACGCAGTATTTT.

The chain carries TRBV7-9 and TRBJ1-3; D not resolved. Trimming took 1 base from V and 0 from J, leaving 7 bases between them. CDR3 length: 15 amino acids. CDR1 and CDR2 from the germline V gene are SEHNR and FQNEAQ (reference sequence). CDR3: CASSLGVLSGNTIYF. The CDR3 DNA follows: TGTGCCAGCAGCTTAGGGGTACTCTCTGGAAACACCATATATTTT.

The DNA for the CDR3 is TGTGCCAGCAGCAACAGGGGGCGGGACCCCTACGAGCAGTACTTC. Residues: CASSNRGRDPYEQYF. This chain joins TRBV27 and TRBJ2-7, with TRBD1 matching 9 bases. J gave up 2 bases and V 6 bases, and 8 bases lay outside the gene matches. From germline, CDR1 is MNHEY and CDR2 SMNVEV (reference sequence). CDR3 length equals 15 residues.

The sample holds a few counts of this clone. V usage is TRBV6-5 and J usage is TRBJ1-2, with D possibly being TRBD1 (6 bases). From germline, CDR1 is MNHEY and CDR2 SVGAGI. Trimming took 2 bases from V and 6 from J, leaving 16 bases between them. The CDR3 covers 15 residues. The CDR3 is CASSYARTAGDGYTF. For the CDR3, the DNA is TGTGCCAGCAGTTACGCCAGGACAGCCGGGGATGGCTACACCTTC.

The DNA of the CDR3 is TGTGCCAGCAGTTTAGCGGGAGAGACCCAGTACTTC. Amino acids: CASSLAGETQYF. The chain recombines TRBV28 with TRBJ2-5; D is possibly TRBD2 (5 bases). V was cut by 2 bases and J by 4 bases, with 5 bases left in between. Germline V gene lookup returns CDR1 MDHEN and CDR2 SYDVKM. This CDR3 has 12 residues.

The rearrangement links TRBV2 to TRBJ2-7; tentatively, D is TRBD2 (5 bases). V was pared by 7 bases and J by 10 bases, with 14 bases between. This CDR3 spans 11 amino acids. CDR1 SNHLY and CDR2 FYNNEI come from the germline V gene. DNA of the CDR3: TGTGCCAGCATTTGGCGGGTCTCCCAGTACTTC. Its translation is CASIWRVSQYF.

The rearrangement joins TRBV30 to TRBJ2-1, with 11 bases fitting TRBD2. Germline CDR1 reads GTSNPN; CDR2 reads SVGIG (reference sequence). The CDR3 contains 14 residues. Trimming at V came to 5 bases and at J to 8 bases, leaving 8 bases not matched to a gene. The CDR3 nucleotides read TGTGCCTGGGTTAGCGGGAGGGCCCGTTATGAGCAGTTCTTC. This sequence encodes CAWVSGRARYEQFF.